This is a list of T cell receptor beta chains from one sample in a study of radiation and T cells in renal cell carcinoma. The method was immunoSEQ multiplex PCR; TCRdb's version includes in-frame clones alone and lacks a portion of them. There are 95,000 to 150,000 clones in the sample; about four fifths occur only once, and roughly 5% lies in the top ten. The material was blood, obtained from a patient whose treatment included radiotherapy and nephrectomy. These receptors all come from a man in his fifties or sixties with renal cell carcinoma. CDR3s include the opening cysteine and the closing phenylalanine or tryptophan. A D gene is named only where the DNA matches it firmly. Clone size is stated in some rows and not others, as once, few, many or a class when expanded.

TGTGCCATCAGTGTGGGGGGCAGCACAGATACGCAGTATTTT,CAISVGGSTDTQYF,14,TRBJ2-3,TRBV10-3,.,.
TGTGCCAGCAGTCCGGGGGTCAATCAGCCCCAGCATTTT,CASSPGVNQPQHF,13,TRBJ1-5,TRBV2,.,.
TGTGCCAGCAGCCGACAGGGATCCTCCTACGAGCAGTACTTC,CASSRQGSSYEQYF,14,TRBJ2-7,TRBV7-2,TRBD1,.
TGTGCCAGTAGTATTCGGGGGGCGGATGAAAAACTGTTTTTT,CASSIRGADEKLFF,14,TRBJ1-4,TRBV19,.,many
TGTGCCAGCAGCCCCCCGCCGCCAATGGACCCACGCCTCCGCCACTATGGCTACACCTTC,CASSPPPPMDPRLRHYGYTF,20,TRBJ1-2,TRBV5-5,.,.
TGTGCCAGCAGCGAGGGGCCGAGAGGCTACACCTTC,CASSEGPRGYTF,12,TRBJ1-2,TRBV9,.,once
TGTGCCAGCAGCTCTACCGGGACAGGGAATGAAAAACTGTTTTTT,CASSSTGTGNEKLFF,15,TRBJ1-4,TRBV11-2,TRBD1,.
TGCGCCAGCAGCCAAGATAGGGACCCCTATAATTCACCCCTCCACTTT,CASSQDRDPYNSPLHF,16,TRBJ1-6,TRBV4-3,.,once
TGCGCCAGCAGACAGGGGGCGGAGACCCAGTACTTC,CASRQGAETQYF,12,TRBJ2-5,TRBV23-1,TRBD1,few
TGTGCCAGCAGCTTGAGGGAGGGAAGAGAAAAACTGTTTTTT,CASSLREGREKLFF,14,TRBJ1-4,TRBV5-5,.,.
TGTGCCAGTAGTGTAACAGGGGGCTGGAAAGAGACCCAGTACTTC,CASSVTGGWKETQYF,15,TRBJ2-5,TRBV19,TRBD1,.
TGTGCCAGCAGGGGGTTACAGGCGAACTATGGCTACACCTTC,CASRGLQANYGYTF,14,TRBJ1-2,TRBV2,.,.
TGTGCCACGACCGGGACAGCTGATGAAAAACTGTTTTTT,CATTGTADEKLFF,13,TRBJ1-4,TRBV2,TRBD1,.
TGTGCCAGTAAACCGGGGGACAGGGACAACACTGAAGCTTTCTTT,CASKPGDRDNTEAFF,15,TRBJ1-1,TRBV19,TRBD1,.
TGTGCCAGCAGTTTAGTTAGACAGGGGCTAGGGGAAAAACTGTTTTTT,CASSLVRQGLGEKLFF,16,TRBJ1-4,TRBV25-1,TRBD1,.
TGTGCCAGCAGCCAAGACTATACGGCCTTTGATAGCAATCAGCCCCAGCATTTT,CASSQDYTAFDSNQPQHF,18,TRBJ1-5,TRBV14,.,.
TGTGCCAGCAGCAGCAGGGATGTGCGGTACTTC,CASSSRDVRYF,11,TRBJ2-7,TRBV2,.,once
TGCGCCAGCAGCCAGGAAGTACAAGAGACCCAGTACTTC,CASSQEVQETQYF,13,TRBJ2-5,TRBV5-1,.,.
TGTGCCAGCAGCTTGGGGGATGGCTATGGCTACACCTTC,CASSLGDGYGYTF,13,TRBJ1-2,TRBV5-5,.,.
TGTGCCAGCAGCGGGGGTTATGAGCAGTTCTTC,CASSGGYEQFF,11,TRBJ2-1,TRBV11-3,.,once
TGTGCCAGCAGTGAAGTAGGGCTTTTCGCGGGAGGGTGGTACGAGCAGTACTTC,CASSEVGLFAGGWYEQYF,18,TRBJ2-7,TRBV6-1,TRBD2,once
TGTGCCAGCAGCTTAGCTACGGACTGGGGTACAGATACGCAGTATTTT,CASSLATDWGTDTQYF,16,TRBJ2-3,TRBV7-9,.,.
TGCGCCAGCAGCCTTAGCGGGGGGACCTACAATGAGCAGTTCTTC,CASSLSGGTYNEQFF,15,TRBJ2-1,TRBV5-1,TRBD2,.
TGTGCCAGCAGCTTGGGCAGAGCTAACTATGGCTACACCTTC,CASSLGRANYGYTF,14,TRBJ1-2,TRBV7-9,.,few
TGTGCCAGCAGTGAATTAGGGATCTACCAAGAGACCCAGTACTTC,CASSELGIYQETQYF,15,TRBJ2-5,TRBV25-1,.,.
TGTGCCAGCAGTTGGACAGGGTCCTCGGGCTACACCTTC,CASSWTGSSGYTF,13,TRBJ1-2,TRBV27,TRBD1,.
TGTGCCAGCAGCCCTCAGACAGGCCAGCAAGAGACCCAGTACTTC,CASSPQTGQQETQYF,15,TRBJ2-5,TRBV7-6,.,.
TGTGCCTGGAGTGTAGGACTTGGGTATGGCTACACCTTC,CAWSVGLGYGYTF,13,TRBJ1-2,TRBV30,.,.
TGCGCCAGCAGCCAAGAGGGACTAGCGGGTAGGAATGAGCAGTTCTTC,CASSQEGLAGRNEQFF,16,TRBJ2-1,TRBV4-1,TRBD2,.
TGCAGCGGGGAACAGGGGAGGAGCTCCTACAATGAGCAGTTCTTC,CSGEQGRSSYNEQFF,15,TRBJ2-1,TRBV29-1,.,.
TGTGCCAGCAGCTTGGGACAGAGAATGAACACTGAAGCTTTCTTT,CASSLGQRMNTEAFF,15,TRBJ1-1,TRBV11-2,TRBD1,few
TGTGCCAGCAGCTGGGATACGGGGAATGGCTACACCTTC,CASSWDTGNGYTF,13,TRBJ1-2,TRBV7-9,.,.
TGTGCCAGCAGTTACTCCGACAGAGCTAACACTGAAGCTTTCTTT,CASSYSDRANTEAFF,15,TRBJ1-1,TRBV6-6,.,.
TGCAGCGTCGGGACAGGCGGCACCGGGGAGCTGTTTTTT,CSVGTGGTGELFF,13,TRBJ2-2,TRBV29-1,TRBD1,.
TGTGCCAGCAGCGAGCGACTAGCGGGGGGGAAATACACAGATACGCAGTATTTT,CASSERLAGGKYTDTQYF,18,TRBJ2-3,TRBV4-2,TRBD2,once
TGTGCCAGCAGCCGGGACACCGGGGAGCTGTTTTTT,CASSRDTGELFF,12,TRBJ2-2,TRBV7-9,.,.
TGTGCCAGCAGCGTAGATCCGGGAAGCTTGGGGGAGCTGTTTTTT,CASSVDPGSLGELFF,15,TRBJ2-2,TRBV9,.,.
TGTGCCAGCAGCCAAGCATCGACTGGGGGCTACACCTTC,CASSQASTGGYTF,13,TRBJ1-2,TRBV4-2,.,.
TGTGCCCAACCCGGACCCCTTCACGGTGGGGAGCTGTTTTTT,CAQPGPLHGGELFF,14,TRBJ2-2,TRBV30,.,once
TGTGCCACCGTCCTCCAACCTCCAGGGGCCGGGGGGCTGAACACTGAAGCTTTCTTT,CATVLQPPGAGGLNTEAFF,19,TRBJ1-1,TRBV2,.,.
TGTGCCAGCAGCGTTAGCGGGAGGGCCCGTTATGAGCAGTTCTTC,CASSVSGRARYEQFF,15,TRBJ2-1,TRBV9,TRBD2,.
TGTGCCTGGAGGAGGGGGGACAGGGAGAATCAGCCCCAGCATTTT,CAWRRGDRENQPQHF,15,TRBJ1-5,TRBV30,TRBD1,few
TGTGCCAGCGGGCCAGGGACCGGAGATGGCTACTTC,CASGPGTGDGYF,12,TRBJ2-7,TRBV5-4,.,.
TGTGCCAGCAGTGCGACAGGGACCTACGAGCAGTACTTC,CASSATGTYEQYF,13,TRBJ2-7,TRBV6-6,TRBD1,.
TGTGCCAGCAGCCCCTGGGCCTCCAGCGGATACACCTTC,CASSPWASSGYTF,13,TRBJ1-2,TRBV5-5,.,.
TGTGCCAGCAGTGCCTCTGTCGGCACTGAAGCTTTCTTT,CASSASVGTEAFF,13,TRBJ1-1,TRBV6-4,.,.
TGCGCCAGCAGCCAAGATCACATCGGGACCCCAGCTTTCTTT,CASSQDHIGTPAFF,14,TRBJ1-1,TRBV4-3,.,few
TGTGCTAGTGGGTCCACGGGACAGTCTGAGACCCAGCCCCAGCATTTT,CASGSTGQSETQPQHF,16,TRBJ1-5,TRBV12-5,TRBD1,.
TGTGCCAGCAGCGTGAGGAACACCGGGGAGCTGTTTTTT,CASSVRNTGELFF,13,TRBJ2-2,TRBV9,.,once
TGTGCCACCGACCCACCAGCGGGGTTAAGTAGTGTAAGGAATGAGCAGTTCTTC,CATDPPAGLSSVRNEQFF,18,TRBJ2-1,TRBV11-3,TRBD2,.
TGTGCCAGCAGCGCGTCGTGGGATCAGCCCCAGCATTTT,CASSASWDQPQHF,13,TRBJ1-5,TRBV9,.,.
TGTGCCAGTAGGGACCAGACAGTAGCCTATAATTCACCCCTCCACTTT,CASRDQTVAYNSPLHF,16,TRBJ1-6,TRBV19,.,.
TGTGCCAGCAGCCCTGGGACGGCCTCCTACGAGCAGTACTTC,CASSPGTASYEQYF,14,TRBJ2-7,TRBV9,.,.
TGTGCCAGCAGCCCCCGTGCGTCCGGGGAGCTGTTTTTT,CASSPRASGELFF,13,TRBJ2-2,TRBV11-3,.,.